Shown below are 19 T cell receptor beta chains from a single sample sequenced in a study of spatial heterogeneity in lung cancer. Indicated time point: sample taken at primary tumor resection. The study sequenced unsorted whole RNA from tumor, nontumor lung or frozen PBMC. MiXCR, applied by TCRdb to the 5' RACE reads, yields one record per CDR3 protein. Among tens of thousands of distinct CDR3 sequences listed, roughly 7% were seen once. Sample: PBMCs, taken at surgery. The receptors stem from a female donor with early-stage non-small cell lung cancer.

This clonotype has at least ten counts. The chain combines TRBV6-5 with TRBJ2-1; perhaps TRBD2 as D (6 bases). The V end lost 0 bases, the J end lost 4 bases, and 13 bases lay between the germline ends. The CDR3 is 16 amino acids. CDR1 is MNHEY and CDR2 is SVGAGI in the germline V gene. The CDR3 DNA reads as TGTGCCAGCAGTTACTCCTCGGGACTCGAATACAATGAGCAGTTCTTC. Amino acid sequence: CASSYSSGLEYNEQFF.

This clonotype was seen at least ten times. The chain links TRBV28 to TRBJ2-1; no reliable D call. Looked up from germline, CDR1 is MDHEN and CDR2 is SYDVKM. With 2 bases removed from V and 9 bases from J, the gap between germline ends came to 5 bases. The CDR3 length is 11 residues. The CDR3: CASSLLGEQFF. As DNA, the CDR3 is TGTGCCAGCAGTTTACTAGGTGAGCAGTTCTTC. Full variable domain (missing parts from reference TRBV28 and TRBJ2-1): DVKVTQSSRYLVKRTGEKVFLECVQDMDHENMFWYRQDPGLGLRLIYFSYDVKMKEKGDIPEGYSVSREKKERFSLILESASTNQTSMYLCASSLLGEQFFGPGTRLTVL.

About this clonotype itself: This clone may be a read error of a much larger clone one base away. The chain has TRBV20-1 and TRBJ2-1, with a weak D call TRBD1 (6 bases). Deletions cut 6 bases from V and 0 bases from J, with 12 bases between. This CDR3 spans 14 amino acids. The germline V gene has CDR1 DFQATT and CDR2 SNEGSKA (reference sequence). For the CDR3, the DNA is TGCAGTGCGGCGGACAGCCTCTCCTACAATGAGCAGTTCTTC. Its translation is CSAADSLSYNEQFF.

This clonotype was found a few times. The chain couples TRBV27 to TRBJ1-3; TRBD1 aligns across 9 bases. The trim removed 6 bases at V and 4 bases at J, leaving 4 bases unmatched. The CDR3 is 14 amino acids. The V gene's germline CDR1 is MNHEY and CDR2 SMNVEV (reference sequence). CDR3 protein: CASRTGGQGNTIYF. The CDR3 bases are TGTGCCAGCAGGACAGGGGGGCAGGGAAACACCATATATTTT.

This clonotype was recorded at least ten times. The V and J genes are TRBV20-1 and TRBJ2-7; D is perhaps TRBD1 (5 bases). The CDR3 is 13 residues long. The V end lost 4 bases, the J end lost 6 bases, and 16 bases lay between the germline ends. Germline-derived CDR1 and CDR2 are DFQATT and SNEGSKA (reference sequence). CDR3 coding DNA: TGCAGTGCTAATATACTCAGGGCAGGCGAGCAGTACTTC. It encodes CSANILRAGEQYF.

The table lists this clonotype with a few counts. This rearrangement joins TRBV6-2 or TRBV6-3 to TRBJ2-1; 11 positions match TRBD2. The J segment lost 5 bases and the V segment lost 6 bases, leaving 15 bases of the junction unmatched. The germline V gene has CDR1 MNHEY and CDR2 SVGEGT. CDR3 length: 18 residues. This chain's CDR3 is CASSYQYPILAGDNEQFF. CDR3 bases: TGTGCCAGCAGCTACCAGTACCCTATACTAGCGGGGGACAATGAGCAGTTCTTC.

This rearrangement joins TRBV12-3 or TRBV12-4 to TRBJ2-3; possible D gene TRBD1, 7 bases. Trimming removed 4 bases at V and 2 bases at J, with 13 bases between. The CDR3 has 15 residues. Here the CDR3 DNA reads TGTGCCAGCAGTTCCAGACAGGGACTCACAGATACGCAGTATTTT. Translated: CASSSRQGLTDTQYF.

There are many counts of this clonotype. The V call is TRBV4-1, the J call TRBJ1-3, with D perhaps matching TRBD1 (5 bases). Germline V gene data show CDR1 as MGHRA and CDR2 as YSYEKL. The length of the CDR3 is 16 residues. V lost 0 bases and J 2 bases, leaving 11 bases between the germline ends. DNA of the CDR3: TGCGCCAGCAGCCAAGATTGGACATTACCTGGAAACACCATATATTTT. Translating gives CASSQDWTLPGNTIYF.

This clonotype came up many times. The gene calls are TRBV30 and TRBJ1-2; weak D call: TRBD1 (6 bases). CDR1 and CDR2 (germline): GTSNPN, SVGIG (reference sequence). The CDR3 is 11 amino acids. CDR3 amino acids: CAKLQGSGYTF. The CDR3 DNA reads TGTGCGAAACTACAGGGTAGCGGCTACACCTTC.

This clonotype was counted at least ten times. The rearrangement uses TRBV6-5 and TRBJ2-3; D possibly corresponds to TRBD1 (6 bases). Germline values: CDR1 MNHEY, CDR2 SVGAGI. CDR3 size: 15 residues. Trimming cost V 6 bases and J 7 bases, with 20 bases left between them. This CDR3 is CASSRGQPLIYTQYF. CDR3 DNA: TGTGCCAGCAGCCGCGGACAGCCTCTCATCTATACGCAGTATTTT.

At least ten counts were recorded for this clonotype. This chain links TRBV6-6 with TRBJ2-2; unclear D gene. The CDR3 has 18 residues. Germline V gene lookup returns CDR1 MNHNY and CDR2 SVGAGI (reference sequence). Between the trimmed V and J ends, which lost 5 bases and 0 bases, there was a span of 19 bases. CDR3 sequence: CASSPTSTALPNTGELFF. CDR3 in DNA: TGTGCCAGCAGTCCAACCTCTACAGCCTTACCGAACACCGGGGAGCTGTTTTTT.

This clonotype has at least ten counts. This chain links TRBV12-3 or TRBV12-4 with TRBJ2-5, with a weak D call TRBD1 (7 bases). Trimming pared 10 bases from V and 3 bases from J, leaving 15 bases between. The CDR3 spans 13 residues. CDR3 coding DNA: TGTGCCACCAGCAGGGGGGTCGAAGAGACCCAGTACTTC. Amino acids: CATSRGVEETQYF.

The genes are TRBV28 and TRBJ1-6; no clear D. The CDR3 is 13 amino acids. CDR1 and CDR2 (germline): MDHEN, SYDVKM. Trimming shortened V by 6 bases and J by 10 bases, and 13 bases separated the two germline ends. CDR3 sequence: CASRITLTSPLHF. As DNA, the CDR3 is TGTGCCAGCAGGATCACCCTCACCTCACCCCTCCACTTT.

This clonotype was counted ten times or more. This sequence joins TRBV6-1 and TRBJ1-6; 7 positions match TRBD1. The CDR3 extends over 16 amino acids. Germline-derived CDR1 and CDR2 are MNHNS and SASEGT. The V gene end was trimmed by 7 bases and the J gene end by 7 bases; junction bases not matched to a gene: 13. The CDR3 DNA reads as TGTGCCAGCATTTCGGGCTTAGGGGGCCGGAATTCACCCCTCCACTTT. Encoded protein: CASISGLGGRNSPLHF.

Many counts were recorded for this clonotype. This chain joins TRBV4-3 and TRBJ2-3, with a tentative D call TRBD2 (6 bases). The CDR3 is 15 residues long. V was trimmed by 2 bases and J by 4 bases, leaving 13 bases between them. The germline CDR1 and CDR2 sequences are LGHNA and YSLEER. The CDR3 loop reads CASSQRAGGADTQYF. The CDR3 nucleotides are TGCGCCAGCAGCCAAAGGGCCGGGGGAGCAGATACGCAGTATTTT.

This clonotype has more than one count but fewer than ten. The genes are TRBV28 and TRBJ2-5; 10 bases fit TRBD2. Trimming cost V 6 bases and J 2 bases; bases outside gene matches: 3. There are 14 residues in the CDR3. CDR1 is MDHEN and CDR2 is SYDVKM in the germline V gene. The CDR3 sequence is CASRPGLAQETQYF. In DNA, the CDR3 is TGTGCCAGCAGACCGGGACTAGCGCAAGAGACCCAGTACTTC. Using reference TRBV28 and TRBJ2-5 for the parts outside the CDR3, the full variable domain is DVKVTQSSRYLVKRTGEKVFLECVQDMDHENMFWYRQDPGLGLRLIYFSYDVKMKEKGDIPEGYSVSREKKERFSLILESASTNQTSMYLCASRPGLAQETQYFGPGTRLLVL.

Many counts were recorded for this clonotype. The CDR3 sequence: CASSQHTDTQYF. The CDR3 region has the DNA TGTGCCAGCAGCCAGCACACAGATACGCAGTATTTT. This sequence joins TRBV7-8 and TRBJ2-3; D is ambiguous. V was shortened by 5 bases and J by 2 bases, with 5 bases between the two germline ends. Germline CDR1 reads SGHVS; CDR2 reads FQNEAQ. The CDR3 extends over 12 amino acids.

This clonotype came up many times. J is TRBJ2-2 and V is TRBV28; TRBD1 is a possible D gene (6 bases). The CDR3 is made up of 14 amino acids. Trimming pared 2 bases from V and 10 bases from J, leaving 14 bases between. The germline V gene has CDR1 MDHEN and CDR2 SYDVKM. The CDR3 DNA reads as TGTGCCAGCAGTTTAGCGGGCAGGGGTGAGGAGCTGTTTTTT. Encoded protein: CASSLAGRGEELFF. Full variable domain (remainder filled in from reference TRBV28 and TRBJ2-2): DVKVTQSSRYLVKRTGEKVFLECVQDMDHENMFWYRQDPGLGLRLIYFSYDVKMKEKGDIPEGYSVSREKKERFSLILESASTNQTSMYLCASSLAGRGEELFFGEGSRLTVL.

The sample holds a few counts of this clonotype. The chain recombines TRBV5-4 with TRBJ1-6; tentatively, D is TRBD1 (5 bases). The CDR3 loop spans 14 amino acids. V lost 2 bases, J lost 11 bases, and 14 bases lay in between. Germline V gene lookup returns CDR1 SGHNT and CDR2 YYREEE (reference sequence). Written as DNA, the CDR3 is TGTGCCAGCAGCTTTGGGGCGCAAGTTACACCCCTCCACTTT. This translates into CASSFGAQVTPLHF.